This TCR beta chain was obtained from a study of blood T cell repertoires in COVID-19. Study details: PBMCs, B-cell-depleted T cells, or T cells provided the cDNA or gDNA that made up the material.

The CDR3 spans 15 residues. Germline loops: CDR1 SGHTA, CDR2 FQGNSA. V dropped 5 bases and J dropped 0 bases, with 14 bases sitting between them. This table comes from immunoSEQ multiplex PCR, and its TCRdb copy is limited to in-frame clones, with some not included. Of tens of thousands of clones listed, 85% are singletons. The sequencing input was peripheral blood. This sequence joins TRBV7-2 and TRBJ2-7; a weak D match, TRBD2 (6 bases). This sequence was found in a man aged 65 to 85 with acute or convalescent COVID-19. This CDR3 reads CASSERGGASYEQYF. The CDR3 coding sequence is TGTGCCAGCAGCGAACGGGGCGGGGCCTCCTACGAGCAGTACTTC.